The TCR beta chain under discussion was sequenced for a study of T cell repertoires in cytomegalovirus infection. Study context: Through public TCR beta signatures, both CMV infection and matching HLA type were indicated. Overall study findings and caveats: Within the response measured ex vivo, HLA-C-restricted CMV-specific TCR beta clonotypes were dominant. Individuals carrying CMV plus the relevant HLA were identified by cumulative frequency of public TCR beta families.

Comments on this clonotype: The antigen remains undetermined.

TCRdb recomputed calls from the reads with MiXCR, one row per CDR3 protein. This table has 250,000 to 300,000 distinct CDR3 sequences, about a sixth appearing once. V was cut by 6 bases and J by 3 bases, with 12 bases left in between. The CDR3 runs 14 residues. Germline CDR1 and CDR2: MDHEN and SYDVKM. V is TRBV28 and J is TRBJ1-5, with D tentatively TRBD1 (6 bases). The receptor comes from a human donor in good health (CMV status not recorded). Some clones in this sample may be carry-over from other donors' samples. The specimen sequenced was CD8+ T cells from PBMCs. The CDR3 DNA reads as TGTGCCAGCAGCCCGGGGGCTTACAATCAGCCCCAGCATTTT. This codes for CASSPGAYNQPQHF. Filled out from reference TRBV28 and TRBJ1-5, the complete variable domain reads DVKVTQSSRYLVKRTGEKVFLECVQDMDHENMFWYRQDPGLGLRLIYFSYDVKMKEKGDIPEGYSVSREKKERFSLILESASTNQTSMYLCASSPGAYNQPQHFGDGTRLSIL.